Below, 8 T cell receptor beta chains from the same sample are listed, as sequenced in a study of blood T cells in healthy people across ages. A J-beta primer mix and a sample-barcoded 5' primer were used in a second PCR of about 7 to 11 cycles. One entry per CDR3 protein results from TCRdb running MiXCR on the 5' RACE reads. Of some 1,500,000 distinct CDR3 sequences in the sample, 42% were seen once. Material: blood. The receptors were sampled from a woman aged 18-29 years in good health.

The chain couples TRBV29-1 to TRBJ2-1; D is perhaps TRBD1 (5 bases). Germline V CDR1 and CDR2: SQVTM, ANQGSEA. The CDR3 is 13 amino acids. Trimming stripped 7 bases from V and 5 bases from J, with 15 bases between. DNA of the CDR3: TGCAGCGGGCAGGACCAGGGAAACAATGAGCAGTTCTTC. Residues: CSGQDQGNNEQFF.

The V gene is TRBV12-3 or TRBV12-4, the J gene TRBJ2-1; TRBD2 agrees at 8 bases. This CDR3 spans 16 amino acids. V trimming: 6 bases; J trimming: 5 bases; junction bases outside the gene matches: 12. The CDR3 loop is CASSGPGLVLHNEQFF. The DNA of the CDR3 is TGTGCCAGCAGCGGACCGGGACTAGTATTACACAATGAGCAGTTCTTC.

The V and J genes are TRBV20-1 and TRBJ2-7; D is uncertain. Trimming left V 5 bases short and J 2 bases short, with 13 bases between. Per germline, CDR1 DFQATT and CDR2 SNEGSKA (reference sequence). This CDR3 is built from 13 residues. CDR3 sequence (DNA): TGCAGTGCTGCAAATAGGGCCGCCTACGAGCAGTACTTC. Its translation is CSAANRAAYEQYF.

The rearrangement joins TRBV12-3 or TRBV12-4 to TRBJ2-5; tentative D call: TRBD2 (7 bases). TRBJ2-7 explains the end of the DNA better; the J call may be wrong. The CDR3 has 14 amino acids. This CDR3 is CASSVTGRVYEQYF. For the CDR3, the DNA is TGTGCCAGCAGTGTTACAGGGAGGGTCTACGAGCAGTACTTC.

This clonotype has just a few counts. The CDR3 region has the DNA TGCAGTGCTAGAGTCCAGCTCCGTGAAGCTTTCTTT. Amino acid sequence: CSARVQLREAFF. This sequence joins TRBV20-1 and TRBJ1-1; D gene uncertain. The ends were cut back, 1 base at V and 7 bases at J, with 10 bases in the middle. The CDR3 runs 12 residues. Germline V gene data show CDR1 as DFQATT and CDR2 as SNEGSKA (reference sequence).

In its sample, this clonotype was seen a few times. This may be a read error: a much more frequent sequence differs by one nucleotide. The gene calls are TRBV7-9 and TRBJ2-3; D remains unclear. This CDR3 has 13 amino acids. Germline lookup yields CDR1 SEHNR and CDR2 FQNEAQ (reference sequence). V lost 7 bases, J lost 0 bases, and 8 bases lay in between. As DNA, the CDR3 is TGTGCCAGCAACACTCCTAGCACAGATACGCAGTATTTT. Translating it yields CASNTPSTDTQYF.

The chain has TRBV20-1 and TRBJ2-7; perhaps TRBD2 as D (6 bases). The J call may be incorrect, as the DNA end agrees better with TRBJ2-5. There are 15 residues in the CDR3. The germline CDR1 and CDR2 sequences are DFQATT and SNEGSKA (reference sequence). The DNA of the CDR3 is TGCAGTGCTAGAGATGGAGGGGCAACTCAAGAGACCCAGTACTTC. Its translation is CSARDGGATQETQYF.

V usage is TRBV7-2 and J usage is TRBJ2-3; D not certain. The V end lost 5 bases, the J end lost 3 bases, and 9 bases lay between the germline ends. Germline CDR1 reads SGHTA; CDR2 reads FQGNSA. This CDR3 spans 13 amino acids. The CDR3 DNA is TGTGCCAGCAGCCCAACATGGACAGATACGCAGTATTTT. Translating it yields CASSPTWTDTQYF. Full variable domain (remainder filled in from reference TRBV7-2 and TRBJ2-3): GAGVSQSPSNKVTEKGKDVELRCDPISGHTALYWYRQSLGQGLEFLIYFQGNSAPDKSGLPSDRFSAERTGGSVSTLTIQRTQQEDSAVYLCASSPTWTDTQYFGPGTRLTVL.